The 11 T cell receptor beta chains in this list originate from one sample, sequenced in a study of control samples from healthy donors and cancer patients. Sequenced by immunoSEQ multiplex PCR; TCRdb stores in-frame clones only, minus some. The repertoire holds 250,000 to 300,000 clones, with roughly 82% as singletons. Material for sequencing was PBMCs. The receptors come from a woman in her sixties with lung cancer.

This sequence joins TRBV5-4 and TRBJ2-1; 8 positions match TRBD1. The CDR3 is made up of 15 amino acids. V lost 4 bases, J lost 5 bases, and 8 bases stayed unmatched. CDR1 and CDR2 (germline): SGHNT, YYREEE (reference sequence). In nucleotides, the CDR3 is TGTGCCAGCAGCCGTGGACAGGGCTTCGACAATGAGCAGTTCTTC. Translated: CASSRGQGFDNEQFF.

This CDR3 reads CSAWGGGEEQYF. As DNA, the CDR3 is TGCAGCGCTTGGGGGGGCGGCGAGGAGCAGTACTTC. The V call is TRBV29-1, the J call TRBJ2-7; weak D call: TRBD2 (7 bases). The V gene lost 7 bases and the J gene lost 7 bases, with 17 bases spanning the gap. Per the germline V gene, CDR1 is SQVTM and CDR2 is ANQGSEA. This CDR3 is built from 12 residues.

This chain joins TRBV28 and TRBJ1-6; TRBD1 might be the D (6 bases). V shed 3 bases and J shed 7 bases, with 19 bases lying between them. This CDR3 is built from 17 residues. Germline values: CDR1 MDHEN, CDR2 SYDVKM. CDR3 DNA sequence: TGTGCCAGCAGTTTGTGGACCGGGACAAGTAAAAATTCACCCCTCCACTTT. It is translated as CASSLWTGTSKNSPLHF.

The chain combines TRBV7-3 with TRBJ2-2, with 13 bases that match TRBD2. This CDR3 has 16 amino acids. With 5 bases clipped from V and 2 bases from J, the junction kept 2 bases outside the gene matches. Germline values: CDR1 SGHTA, CDR2 FQGTGA. The CDR3 DNA reads as TGTGCCAGCAGCGCGGGACTAGCGGGAAACACCGGGGAGCTGTTTTTT. It is translated as CASSAGLAGNTGELFF.

CDR3 amino acids: CASSPRGGGNTGELFF. The CDR3 coding sequence is TGTGCCAGCAGCCCCCGCGGCGGAGGGAACACCGGGGAGCTGTTTTTT. This chain uses TRBV7-9 with TRBJ2-2; D might be TRBD2 (5 bases). CDR3 length: 16 residues. The germline gives CDR1 SEHNR, CDR2 FQNEAQ (reference sequence). V lost 5 bases and J lost 1, with 14 bases in between. The complete variable domain, with remaining parts taken from reference TRBV7-9 and TRBJ2-2, reads DTGVSQNPRHKITKRGQNVTFRCDPISEHNRLYWYRQTLGQGPEFLTYFQNEAQLEKSRLLSDRFSAERPKGSFSTLEIQRTEQGDSAMYLCASSPRGGGNTGELFFGEGSRLTVL.

The gene calls are TRBV5-1 and TRBJ2-7; 8 bases are shared with TRBD2. Germline lookup yields CDR1 SGHRS and CDR2 YFSETQ. With V trimmed by 2 bases and J by 2 bases, 12 bases remained unmatched. CDR3 length: 17 amino acids. Here the CDR3 reads CASSFLPVAGSPYEQYF. DNA of the CDR3: TGCGCCAGCAGCTTTCTACCAGTAGCGGGGAGTCCCTACGAGCAGTACTTC.

This clone was counted a few times. J is TRBJ1-3 and V is TRBV19; D is undetermined. CDR3 length equals 15 residues. Trimming cost V 3 bases and J 0 bases, with 9 bases left between them. In germline, CDR1 is LNHDA, CDR2 SQIVND (reference sequence). CDR3 sequence (DNA): TGTGCCAGTAGTATGCGCGTTACCTCTGGAAACACCATATATTTT. Translating it yields CASSMRVTSGNTIYF.

The chain combines TRBV30 with TRBJ2-2; TRBD1 agrees at 8 bases. The CDR3 covers 13 residues. V dropped 5 bases and J dropped 3; count of bases not matched to a gene: 2. From germline, CDR1 is GTSNPN and CDR2 SVGIG (reference sequence). The CDR3 is CAWGQGDTGELFF. The CDR3 region has the DNA TGTGCCTGGGGACAGGGCGACACCGGGGAGCTGTTTTTT. The full variable domain, completed using reference TRBV30 and TRBJ2-2, is SQTIHQWPATLVQPVGSPLSLECTVEGTSNPNLYWYRQAAGRGLQLLFYSVGIGQISSEVPQNLSASRPQDRQFILSSKKLLLSDSGFYLCAWGQGDTGELFFGEGSRLTVL.

V usage is TRBV5-1 and J usage is TRBJ1-5; TRBD1 agrees at 9 bases. V was pared by 4 bases and J by 6 bases, with 17 bases of the junction left unmatched. CDR3 length equals 18 residues. Germline CDR1 is SGHRS and CDR2 is YFSETQ. CDR3 coding DNA: TGCGCCAGCAGCCCCCTTCCTTCCGGGACAGGGTTTTTTCAGCCCCAGCATTTT. Protein sequence: CASSPLPSGTGFFQPQHF.

The gene calls are TRBV11-3 and TRBJ2-1; D not certain. The CDR3 runs to 14 residues. Trimming removed 2 bases at V and 6 bases at J, with 11 bases between. In germline, CDR1 is SGHNT, CDR2 YENEEA. CDR3 loop: CASSLSPGANEQFF. Here the CDR3 DNA reads TGTGCCAGCAGCTTATCTCCCGGCGCCAATGAGCAGTTCTTC.

The V and J genes are TRBV16 and TRBJ1-6; D gene uncertain. V gave up 4 bases and J gave up 5 bases, with 12 bases separating them. The germline V gene has CDR1 KGHSY and CDR2 FQNENV. This CDR3 has 15 residues. The CDR3 region is CASSPRSGDNSPLHF. The CDR3 DNA reads TGTGCCAGCAGCCCCCGTTCGGGCGATAATTCACCCCTCCACTTT.